This T cell receptor beta chain was found in a study of cytomegalovirus exposure and HLA in healthy donors. The study's findings and limits: Most TCR sequences proved rare, with some public TCRs found in many donors.

With respect to this clone: What it binds is not known.

CDR3 length: 16 amino acids. The germline V gene encodes CDR1 SGHDN and CDR2 FVKESK. V gave up 1 base and J gave up 8 bases; unmatched junction bases: 10. Primers included in the PCR were 60 Vbeta and 13 Jbeta primers. The table came from immunoSEQ multiplex PCR; TCRdb's copy has only in-frame clones and leaves some out. The data contain 100,000 or so clones, roughly 74% of them singletons. The sample consisted of PBMCs. V and J are TRBV14 and TRBJ1-4; the match to TRBD1 covers 7 bases. The receptor's source is a woman between 40 and 55 years old in good health and CMV-seronegative. The CDR3 bases are TGTGCCAGCAGCCAAGGTGGTACGGACAGGCACGAAAAACTGTTTTTT. It is translated as CASSQGGTDRHEKLFF.